The 7 T cell receptor beta chains presented below share a single source sample, sequenced in a study of blood T cell repertoires in COVID-19. Clones were read by immunoSEQ multiplex PCR, and TCRdb kept only the in-frame ones, dropping some. The sample consists of 200,000 to 250,000 clones, 85% to 95% of them appearing once. The material sequenced was PBMCs or T cells enriched from blood (not recorded which). These receptors were taken from a woman between 18 and 29 years old who had recovered from COVID-19.

The chain couples TRBV7-3 to TRBJ2-2; TRBD1 might be the D (6 bases). This CDR3 comprises 14 residues. Deletions cut 4 bases from V and 0 bases from J, with 6 bases between. Germline loops: CDR1 SGHTA, CDR2 FQGTGA. CDR3: CASSWDTNTGELFF. In nucleotides, the CDR3 is TGTGCCAGCAGCTGGGACACGAACACCGGGGAGCTGTTTTTT.

The chain couples TRBV5-6 to TRBJ2-3; D gene ambiguous. The V and J ends lost 3 bases and 9 bases respectively, with 11 bases between them. The germline CDR1 and CDR2 sequences are SGHDT and YYEEEE. The CDR3 length is 12 residues. The CDR3 loop is CASSWAHGTQYF. The DNA for the CDR3 is TGTGCCAGCAGCTGGGCCCATGGGACGCAGTATTTT.

The chain links TRBV29-1 to TRBJ1-4; D unresolved. V lost 6 bases and J 8 bases, leaving 13 bases between the germline ends. The V gene's germline CDR1 is SQVTM and CDR2 ANQGSEA. The CDR3 sequence is 12 residues long. As DNA, the CDR3 is TGCAGCGTCCAGCCCTCGGGGGAAAAACTGTTTTTT. Protein sequence: CSVQPSGEKLFF.

V and J are TRBV18 and TRBJ2-3, with a tentative D call TRBD2 (5 bases). Trimming stripped 2 bases from V and 2 bases from J, with 11 bases between. This CDR3 is 15 amino acids long. Per germline, CDR1 KGHSH and CDR2 LQKENI. For the CDR3, the DNA is TGTGCCAGCTCACCAACGGGGTTCTTCACAGATACGCAGTATTTT. The encoded protein is CASSPTGFFTDTQYF.

The chain couples TRBV24-1 to TRBJ2-5, with 7 bases aligning to TRBD1. Germline V lookup: CDR1 KGHDR, CDR2 SFDVKD. V shed 4 bases and J 5 bases; nucleotides not matched to a gene: 6. CDR3 length: 14 residues. CDR3 sequence reads: CATSDSGTEETQYF. The CDR3 nucleotides are TGTGCCACCAGTGACTCCGGGACAGAGGAGACCCAGTACTTC.

The sample holds one count of this clone. The chain employs TRBV10-3 and TRBJ2-3; tentative D call: TRBD1 (6 bases). Germline V gene sequence: CDR1 ENHRY, CDR2 SYGVKD. The V gene lost 6 bases and the J gene lost 4 bases, with 8 bases spanning the gap. The CDR3 has 12 residues. This CDR3 is CAISRGPDTQYF. CDR3 sequence (DNA): TGTGCCATCAGCAGGGGTCCAGATACGCAGTATTTT.

This chain connects TRBV5-1 to TRBJ2-3, with TRBD1 as a possible D gene (7 bases). In germline, CDR1 is SGHRS, CDR2 YFSETQ. V was shortened by 4 bases and J by 2 bases, with 11 bases between the two germline ends. There are 14 residues in the CDR3. The CDR3 reads CASSGGTVTDTQYF. CDR3 DNA: TGCGCCAGCAGCGGGGGGACAGTCACAGATACGCAGTATTTT.